Below, 9 T cell receptor beta chains from the same sample are listed, as sequenced in a study of CD4 T cells in relation to SARS-CoV-2 and coronaviruses. Their specific antigens are unknown. Before the COVID-19 pandemic, during about 2010-2018, CD4+ T cells were taken from unexposed donors. After roughly 9 days of culture, CD4+ T cells were isolated. The data were produced by immunoSEQ multiplex PCR, yet TCRdb's version contains in-frame clones alone and is incomplete. The repertoire consists of 20,000 to 25,000 clones, with 76% occurring once and the leading ten covering around 16%. Sequenced sample: CD4+ T cells from PBMCs, cultured in vitro. The receptors stem from a human donor in good health.

The rearrangement links TRBV20-1 to TRBJ2-7, with a tentative D call TRBD2 (5 bases). CDR1 and CDR2 (germline): DFQATT, SNEGSKA (reference sequence). Trimming took 3 bases from V and 4 from J, leaving 13 bases between them. There are 13 residues in the CDR3. The CDR3 DNA is TGCAGTGCTAGTCCCGAACTAGTTTACGAGCAGTACTTC. It yields the protein CSASPELVYEQYF.

This sequence joins TRBV7-3 and TRBJ2-3; possibly TRBD1 for D (5 bases). V lost 5 bases and J 2 bases, leaving 14 bases between the germline ends. From germline, CDR1 is SGHTA and CDR2 FQGTGA. CDR3 length: 15 residues. The CDR3 protein is CASSPIGQPTDTQYF. The CDR3 bases are TGTGCCAGCAGCCCAATCGGACAACCCACAGATACGCAGTATTTT.

This clone was seen a handful of times. V gene TRBV11-3 combines with J gene TRBJ2-2, with TRBD2 as a possible D gene (5 bases). CDR3 size: 15 residues. The germline gives CDR1 SGHNT, CDR2 YENEEA. The ends were cut back, 3 bases at V and 0 bases at J, with 8 bases in the middle. CDR3 in amino acids: CASSLTGTNTGELFF. CDR3 DNA: TGTGCCAGCAGCTTGACGGGAACGAACACCGGGGAGCTGTTTTTT.

CDR3 nucleotides: TGTGCCAGCAGCTTGGGGGATCCATCGACCGGGACTAGCGGGACGGAGACCCAGTACTTC. Translation: CASSLGDPSTGTSGTETQYF. The gene calls are TRBV11-3 and TRBJ2-5; 13 nucleotides match TRBD2. The V gene's germline CDR1 is SGHNT and CDR2 YENEEA. The trim removed 3 bases at V and 5 bases at J, leaving 18 bases unmatched. The CDR3 length is 20 residues.

V gene TRBV27 combines with J gene TRBJ1-1; D not resolved. Trimming took 4 bases from V and 0 from J, leaving 9 bases between them. The CDR3 spans 14 residues. Germline-derived CDR1 and CDR2 are MNHEY and SMNVEV (reference sequence). This chain's CDR3 is CASSSYLMNTEAFF. The CDR3 bases are TGTGCCAGCAGTTCCTACTTAATGAACACTGAAGCTTTCTTT.

The genes are TRBV5-8 and TRBJ1-3; D ambiguous. V was cut by 3 bases and J by 0 bases, with 10 bases left in between. Germline V gives CDR1 SGHTS, CDR2 YDEGEE. The CDR3 length is 15 residues. Written as DNA, the CDR3 is TGTGCCAGCAGCTCGGAAGGATTCTCTGGAAACACCATATATTTT. Translated: CASSSEGFSGNTIYF.

The chain carries TRBV6-6 and TRBJ1-6; D is undetermined. CDR3 length: 12 residues. The germline V gene encodes CDR1 MNHNY and CDR2 SVGAGI (reference sequence). The V end lost 6 bases, the J end lost 7 bases, and 7 bases lay between the germline ends. The DNA of the CDR3 is TGTGCCAGCAGGCTCGAGAATTCACCCCTCCACTTT. Its protein is CASRLENSPLHF.

The chain couples TRBV27 to TRBJ1-5; D is perhaps TRBD1 (6 bases). The CDR3 runs to 16 residues. CDR1 and CDR2 (germline): MNHEY, SMNVEV (reference sequence). With 8 bases removed from V and 0 bases from J, the gap between germline ends came to 17 bases. CDR3 in DNA: TGTGCCAGCTCTACGAACCAGGACAGTAGCAATCAGCCCCAGCATTTT. Amino acids: CASSTNQDSSNQPQHF.

The chain links TRBV19 to TRBJ2-7, with D possibly TRBD2 on 5 matching bases. This CDR3 is built from 13 residues. Germline V lookup: CDR1 LNHDA, CDR2 SQIVND (reference sequence). V was cut by 6 bases and J by 2 bases, with 11 bases left in between. DNA for the CDR3: TGTGCCAGTAGCCGGGGAAGGACCTACGAGCAGTACTTC. Translation: CASSRGRTYEQYF.